One and the same sample provided the 18 T cell receptor beta chains below, sequenced in a study of OX40 agonist ivuxolimab in advanced cancers. The table came from immunoSEQ multiplex PCR; TCRdb's copy has only in-frame clones and leaves some out. Seen here are about 86,000 clones, around nine tenths observed once, and the top ten hold about 1.3%. The sequencing here drew on CD4+ or CD8+ T cells sorted from blood, taken in a trial of the OX40 agonist ivuxolimab. All receptors come from an adult with an advanced solid tumor such as melanoma, head and neck, liver or kidney cancer.

The CDR3 loop reads CASTLEVVSSYNSPLHF. Here the CDR3 DNA reads TGTGCCAGCACCCTTGAGGTGGTCAGCTCCTATAATTCACCCCTCCACTTT. J is TRBJ1-6 and V is TRBV7-3; the D is unclear. This CDR3 has 17 residues. V was clipped by 7 bases and J by 0 bases, with 16 bases between them. Germline CDR1 is SGHTA and CDR2 is FQGTGA.

This clone was seen once. J is TRBJ1-3 and V is TRBV7-9, with D hard to call. Looked up from germline, CDR1 is SEHNR and CDR2 is FQNEAQ (reference sequence). This CDR3 spans 12 amino acids. Trimming shortened V by 2 bases and J by 2 bases, and 1 base separated the two germline ends. The CDR3 sequence: CASSLTGNTIYF. The CDR3 coding sequence is TGTGCCAGCAGCTTAACTGGAAACACCATATATTTT. The whole variable domain, filled in from reference TRBV7-9 and TRBJ1-3, reads DTGVSQNPRHKITKRGQNVTFRCDPISEHNRLYWYRQTLGQGPEFLTYFQNEAQLEKSRLLSDRFSAERPKGSFSTLEIQRTEQGDSAMYLCASSLTGNTIYFGEGSWLTVV.

This chain joins TRBV4-2 and TRBJ2-5; 11 bases match TRBD1. After removal of 1 base from V and 2 bases from J, the junction contained 9 bases not matched to a gene. The CDR3 runs to 18 residues. Germline V lookup: CDR1 LGHNA, CDR2 YNFKEQ. The CDR3 region is CASSQGVGGDRGQETQYF. CDR3 DNA sequence: TGTGCCAGCAGCCAAGGGGTCGGAGGGGACAGGGGGCAAGAGACCCAGTACTTC.

The V gene is TRBV9, the J gene TRBJ1-3; maybe TRBD1 (6 bases). The V end lost 1 base, the J end lost 2 bases, and 13 bases lay between the germline ends. In germline, CDR1 is SGDLS, CDR2 YYNGEE. The CDR3 contains 16 residues. The CDR3 sequence is CASSVSDRQTGNTIYF. CDR3 nucleotides: TGTGCCAGCAGCGTATCTGACAGGCAAACTGGAAACACCATATATTTT.

The J gene is TRBJ1-1, the V gene TRBV5-4; no definite D call. The V end lost 0 bases, the J end lost 4 bases, and 10 bases lay between the germline ends. The CDR3 contains 14 residues. Per germline, CDR1 SGHNT and CDR2 YYREEE (reference sequence). For the CDR3, the DNA is TGTGCCAGCAGCTTGGAACTGTTGGGCACTGAAGCTTTCTTT. This gives the protein CASSLELLGTEAFF.

The rearrangement joins TRBV14 to TRBJ2-1; 12 nucleotides agree with TRBD2. Germline V gene data show CDR1 as SGHDN and CDR2 as FVKESK. The V gene end was trimmed by 5 bases and the J gene end by 6 bases; junction bases not matched to a gene: 8. The CDR3 contains 16 residues. CDR3 in DNA: TGTGCCAGCAGCGCTCTACTAGCGGGGGGCATCAATGAGCAGTTCTTC. This encodes CASSALLAGGINEQFF.

V and J are TRBV28 and TRBJ1-5; D ambiguous. The germline V gene has CDR1 MDHEN and CDR2 SYDVKM. The CDR3 consists of 17 residues. V lost 4 bases and J 0 bases, leaving 16 bases between the germline ends. The CDR3 protein is CASSSPVAALSNQPQHF. The CDR3 DNA reads TGTGCCAGCAGTTCGCCGGTGGCAGCACTTAGCAATCAGCCCCAGCATTTT.

The chain couples TRBV5-6 to TRBJ2-2; 13 bases agree with TRBD2. The CDR3 totals 17 residues. Germline CDR1 SGHDT, CDR2 YYEEEE. The junction had 6 bases not matched to a gene; V was cut back by 3 bases and J by 4 bases. CDR3 loop: CASSSLAGGLATGELFF. The CDR3 nucleotides read TGTGCCAGCAGCTCACTAGCGGGGGGGCTGGCCACCGGGGAGCTGTTTTTT.

The J gene is TRBJ2-3, the V gene TRBV28; 7 nucleotides match TRBD2. Germline V CDR1 and CDR2: MDHEN, SYDVKM. The CDR3 extends over 19 amino acids. The junction had 21 bases not matched to a gene; V was cut back by 7 bases and J by 2 bases. For the CDR3, the DNA is TGTGCCAGCAACTCACCGGGGAGGGGAGGGGTGGGGACCACAGATACGCAGTATTTT. Translating gives CASNSPGRGGVGTTDTQYF.

The chain uses TRBV7-2 and TRBJ2-1; TRBD2 agrees at 7 bases. Germline V gives CDR1 SGHTA, CDR2 FQGNSA. Trimming cost V 4 bases and J 8 bases; bases outside gene matches: 5. This CDR3 is 13 amino acids long. This chain's CDR3 is CASSWTRLDEQFF. The CDR3 region has the DNA TGTGCCAGCAGCTGGACTAGGCTCGATGAGCAGTTCTTC.

This clone has only one observation. The rearrangement links TRBV7-6 to TRBJ2-1, with D hard to call. The CDR3 has 14 amino acids. Germline V lookup: CDR1 SGHVS, CDR2 FNYEAQ. The V gene lost 1 base and the J gene lost 7 bases, with 11 bases spanning the gap. The CDR3 sequence: CASSLVQTSNEQFF. As DNA, the CDR3 is TGTGCCAGCAGCTTAGTCCAGACTTCTAATGAGCAGTTCTTC.

The chain combines TRBV5-1 with TRBJ2-2, with 9 bases aligning to TRBD1. The length of the CDR3 is 16 residues. The trim removed 3 bases at V and 3 bases at J, leaving 6 bases unmatched. Germline CDR1 reads SGHRS; CDR2 reads YFSETQ. The CDR3 protein is CASSWDGTGYTGELFF. CDR3 nucleotide sequence: TGCGCCAGCAGCTGGGATGGGACAGGGTACACCGGGGAGCTGTTTTTT.

The chain couples TRBV7-9 to TRBJ1-2, with a possible D match to TRBD1 (5 bases). Trimming cost V 3 bases and J 8 bases, with 16 bases left between them. CDR1 is SEHNR and CDR2 is FQNEAQ in the germline V gene (reference sequence). The CDR3 covers 14 residues. CDR3 nucleotides: TGTGCCAGCAGCTTCCGGGACTCCGAGGGAGGCTACACCTTC. Its protein product is CASSFRDSEGGYTF.

This rearrangement joins TRBV7-2 to TRBJ2-7; 10 bases line up with TRBD1. Germline V gene data show CDR1 as SGHTA and CDR2 as FQGNSA. Trimming removed 5 bases from V and 5 bases from J; junction bases left unmatched: 3. The CDR3 loop spans 13 amino acids. CDR3 nucleotides: TGTGCCAGCAGCATTGACAGGGGGCACGAGCAGTACTTC. Its translation is CASSIDRGHEQYF.

The V and J genes are TRBV9 and TRBJ1-5; no clear D. This CDR3 comprises 14 residues. CDR1 and CDR2 from the germline V gene are SGDLS and YYNGEE. Trimming removed 3 bases from V and 6 bases from J, with 13 bases in between. The CDR3 DNA follows: TGTGCCAGCAGCGCGTTGGGGTATCGTCAGCCCCAGCATTTT. Amino acids: CASSALGYRQPQHF.

This chain connects TRBV11-1 to TRBJ2-4; D is possibly TRBD1 (7 bases). Germline V gene sequence: CDR1 SGHAT, CDR2 FQDESV (reference sequence). There are 14 residues in the CDR3. V lost 5 bases and J 9 bases, leaving 17 bases between the germline ends. Here the CDR3 DNA reads TGTGCCAGCAGCCCAACGCGACAGGGAGGCATTCAGTACTTC. Its protein is CASSPTRQGGIQYF.

This clone was recorded once. The rearrangement joins TRBV5-1 to TRBJ2-5; 7 nucleotides align to TRBD2. The trim removed 1 base at V and 2 bases at J, leaving 8 bases unmatched. The length of the CDR3 is 16 residues. Germline CDR1 is SGHRS and CDR2 is YFSETQ. CDR3 amino acids: CASSLRASGKQETQYF. CDR3 sequence (DNA): TGCGCCAGCAGCTTGAGGGCTAGCGGAAAACAAGAGACCCAGTACTTC.

DNA for the CDR3: TGTGCCAGCCGAAATTTCCGGGACAGGGTCTACGAGCAGTACTTC. Residues: CASRNFRDRVYEQYF. The chain is built from TRBV2 and TRBJ2-7; 9 bases map to TRBD1. Trimming cost V 8 bases and J 3 bases; bases outside gene matches: 11. The CDR3 loop spans 15 amino acids. Germline values: CDR1 SNHLY, CDR2 FYNNEI. The entire variable domain, with the rest obtained from reference TRBV2 and TRBJ2-7, is as follows: EPEVTQTPSHQVTQMGQEVILRCVPISNHLYFYWYRQILGQKVEFLVSFYNNEISEKSEIFDDQFSVERPDGSNFTLKIRSTKLEDSAMYFCASRNFRDRVYEQYFGPGTRLTVT.